Listed below are T cell receptor beta chains from one sample, sequenced in a study of tumor-infiltrating lymphocytes in glioblastoma multiforme. TCRdb used MiXCR to reprocess the multiplex PCR reads, holding one entry per CDR3 protein. The repertoire consists of approximately 30,000 distinct CDR3 sequences, with roughly 64% occurring once and the leading ten covering roughly a third. Sequences were obtained from brain tumor tissue. These receptors were taken from a male donor with glioblastoma. Each CDR3 is given with its conserved first and last residue. Each record gives: clone size, J gene, D gene, V gene, CDR3 DNA, CDR3 protein. The D gene is left open where the match is weak. A row's size may be missing; if present it is once, few, many or a size class.

>NA|TRBJ2-7|NA|TRBV2
TGTGCCAGCAGTGAAGCTGGTCGTGTGTACGAGCAGTACTTC
CASSEAGRVYEQYF
>few|TRBJ2-1|TRBD2|TRBV12-3/TRBV12-4
TGTGCAAGCAGCCGGGCGGTAGCGGGAATGCACAATGAGCAGTTCTTC
CASSRAVAGMHNEQFF
>NA|TRBJ2-1|TRBD2|TRBV20-1
TGCAGTGCTAGTCGACCGGGACTAGCGGGAATGGATAAGCAGTTGTTC
CSASRPGLAGMDKQLF
>NA|TRBJ1-1|NA|TRBV9
TGTGCCAGCAGCGTAGACAGCTACACTGAAGCTTTCTTT
CASSVDSYTEAFF
>NA|TRBJ1-2|NA|TRBV2
TGTGCCAGCAGTGAATTAGTAGCCGGCTATGGCTACACCTTC
CASSELVAGYGYTF
>NA|TRBJ1-4|TRBD1|TRBV20-1
TGCAGTGCTCCAACGACAGGGGTCAATGAAAAGCTGTTTTTT
CSAPTTGVNEKLFF
>many|TRBJ2-1|TRBD2|TRBV28
TGTGCCAGCAGCTGGGGACTAGCGGGGAACAATGAGCAGTTCTTC
CASSWGLAGNNEQFF
>once|TRBJ1-4|NA|TRBV20-1
TGCAGTGTTAGGACGGGACACGATAATGAAATACTGTTTTTT
CSVRTGHDNEILFF
>medium-sized|TRBJ2-7|TRBD1|TRBV11-3
TGTGCCAGCAGCACAAACAGGGGGACCAAGCAGTACTTC
CASSTNRGTKQYF
>many|TRBJ2-5|NA|TRBV12-3/TRBV12-4
TGTGCCAGCAGTCCTCCGGACAGAGTGGAGACCCAGTACTTC
CASSPPDRVETQYF
>many|TRBJ2-1|TRBD2|TRBV6-6
TGTGCCAGCAGTACGAATCCGAGACTAGCCTCCAATGAGCAGTTCTTC
CASSTNPRLASNEQFF
>many|TRBJ2-3|NA|TRBV5-1
TGCGCCAGCAGCGTCGGACAGAGCACAGATACGCAGTATTTT
CASSVGQSTDTQYF
>NA|TRBJ1-1|NA|TRBV6-6
TGTGCCAGTATCAGAGGGCAAGAGAACAATGAAGCTTTCTTT
CASIRGQENNEAFF
>NA|TRBJ1-2|TRBD1|TRBV20-1
TGCAATGCTACCGAACAGGGGTCCGACTATGGCTACACCTTC
CNATEQGSDYGYTF
>few|TRBJ2-7|NA|TRBV28
TGTGCCAGCAGTCCCGAGCGTTTGGGTTACTACGAGCAGTACTTC
CASSPERLGYYEQYF
>NA|TRBJ1-3|NA|TRBV11-2
TGTGCCAGCTGCGCCGGGACACCCTCTGGAAACACCATATATTTT
CASCAGTPSGNTIYF
>NA|TRBJ2-5|NA|TRBV6-6
TGTGCCAGCAGCCCATTCGGGAGAGGGGGAGAGACCCAGTACTTC
CASSPFGRGGETQYF
>many|TRBJ1-6|NA|TRBV14
TGTGCCAGCAGCCAAGACGGGGCGGGTGCACCCCTCCACTTT
CASSQDGAGAPLHF
>medium-sized|TRBJ1-3|TRBD1|TRBV10-3
TGTGCCATCGGACGGGAGGGACAGATGTCCGGAAACACCATATATTTT
CAIGREGQMSGNTIYF
>many|TRBJ1-1|NA|TRBV4-1
TGCGCCAGCAGCCAAGAAGGGGGGTTGAACACTGAAGCTTTCTTT
CASSQEGGLNTEAFF
>once|TRBJ2-1|TRBD2|TRBV11-2
TGTGCCAGCAGCTTATCTCTAGCGGGAGGGTACAATGAGCAGTTCTTC
CASSLSLAGGYNEQFF
>few|TRBJ2-3|NA|TRBV14
TGTGCCAGCAGCCATATACAGGGAGTCACAGATACGCAGTATTTT
CASSHIQGVTDTQYF
>NA|TRBJ2-1|NA|TRBV20-1
TGCAGTGCTAGACATTACAGACACTACACTGAGCAGTTCTTC
CSARHYRHYTEQFF
>many|TRBJ2-1|NA|TRBV11-2
TGTGCCAGCAGCTTATATTTAGCGGCGGGTAATGAGCAGTTCTTC
CASSLYLAAGNEQFF
>NA|TRBJ2-3|NA|TRBV14
TGTGCCAGCAGACAAACCATAGGGAGTTATAGCACAGATACGCAGTATTTT
CASRQTIGSYSTDTQYF
>many|TRBJ1-1|NA|TRBV4-1
TGCGCCAGCAGCCAAGATCGTTTTTTTGGGCAGGGAATGGAAGCTTTCTTT
CASSQDRFFGQGMEAFF
>few|TRBJ2-4|NA|TRBV14
TGTGCCAGCAGCCAGTCCCCGGGGAGCATTCAGTACTTC
CASSQSPGSIQYF
>NA|TRBJ2-5|NA|TRBV20-1
TGCAGTGCTGGAGGGGCTCCGGGGGAGACCCAGTACTTC
CSAGGAPGETQYF
>NA|TRBJ2-7|NA|TRBV10-2
TGCGCCAGCACCATGGTCTACCAACCTAACCCCTCCTACGAGCGGTACTTC
CASTMVYQPNPSYERYF
>many|TRBJ2-7|NA|TRBV10-3
TGTGCCATCAGTGATGAGGACGCCAGCTACGAGCAGTACTTC
CAISDEDASYEQYF
>NA|TRBJ2-3|NA|TRBV6-1
TGTGCCAGCAGAGCCGAGACGGACAACACAGATACGCAGTATTTT
CASRAETDNTDTQYF
>medium-sized|TRBJ2-3|NA|TRBV4-1
TGCGCCAGCAGCCCTGACACATTTGGCACAGATACGCAGTATTTT
CASSPDTFGTDTQYF
>many|TRBJ2-5|NA|TRBV5-1
TGTGCCAGCAGCTTGGAAGAGACCCAGTACTTC
CASSLEETQYF
>NA|TRBJ2-1|NA|TRBV7-3
TGTGTCAGGCTCTCAGGGGTGCGCTCCTACAATGAGCAGTTCTTC
CVRLSGVRSYNEQFF
>NA|TRBJ1-1|TRBD1|TRBV4-1
TGCGCCAGCAGCCTTGACACGCCCAGGGGGACATGGGGACCGAACACTGAAGCTTACTTT
CASSLDTPRGTWGPNTEAYF
>NA|TRBJ1-5|NA|TRBV20-1
TGCAGTGCAGCAGGTGATATGGGCAATCAGCCCCAGAATTTT
CSAAGDMGNQPQNF
>NA|TRBJ2-1|NA|TRBV29-1
TGCATCGTTTCTTTCGTGAGGGCCCGGAATGAGCAGTTCTTC
CIVSFVRARNEQFF
>NA|TRBJ2-2|NA|TRBV6-6
TGTGCCAGCAGTGTCGAGGGGGGTATTACCGGGGAGCTGTTTTTT
CASSVEGGITGELFF
>once|TRBJ1-4|NA|TRBV20-1
TGCAATGCTACAGACCCCCGAGAAACAGAGAAACTGTTTTTT
CNATDPRETEKLFF
>medium-sized|TRBJ2-4|NA|TRBV20-1
TGCAGTGCAAGGCCCGTCAGGCTAGCCAAAAACATTCAGTACTTC
CSARPVRLAKNIQYF
>NA|TRBJ2-2|NA|TRBV6-1
TGTGCCAGCAGTGAAGGGAGTAGCAGAAACACCGGGGAGCTGGGTTTT
CASSEGSSRNTGELGF
>many|TRBJ1-6|TRBD1|TRBV20-1
TGCAGTGCTAATCAGGGGGCCAGGTCCTATAATTCACCCCTCCACTTT
CSANQGARSYNSPLHF
>large|TRBJ2-7|TRBD1|TRBV29-1
TGCAGCGTTACCGGGACAGGGGATTACGAGCAGTACTTC
CSVTGTGDYEQYF
>many|TRBJ2-2|TRBD2|TRBV14
TGTGCCAGCAGCCAAGATTGGAATCGGGGGGGCACCGGGGAGCTGTTTTTT
CASSQDWNRGGTGELFF
>once|TRBJ1-2|NA|TRBV20-1
TGCAGTGCAAGAGATAGGACAAGGAATGGCCACACCTTC
CSARDRTRNGHTF
>many|TRBJ1-2|NA|TRBV5-4
TGTGCCAGCAGCTTGGGGACGGCCTATGGCTACACCTTC
CASSLGTAYGYTF
>once|TRBJ2-1|NA|TRBV20-1
TGCAGTGCTAGAGACGGGGCGGACCTCTACAATGAGGAGTTCTTC
CSARDGADLYNEEFF
>NA|TRBJ2-1|NA|TRBV29-1
TGCAGCGTTTCTTTCCGGAGGGCCCCGAATGAGCAGTTCTTC
CSVSFRRAPNEQFF
>many|TRBJ2-1|NA|TRBV12-5
TGTGCTAGTGGTTTGCGGGACTGGGATGAGCAGTTCTTC
CASGLRDWDEQFF
>NA|TRBJ2-5|NA|TRBV20-1
TGCAGTGCCCCGCCCGGGGGGCTACAAGAGACCCAGTACTTC
CSAPPGGLQETQYF
>few|TRBJ2-1|NA|TRBV11-3
TGTGCCAGCAGCATCGGAAGGGGTGAGCAGTTCTTC
CASSIGRGEQFF
>many|TRBJ2-5|TRBD2|TRBV12-3/TRBV12-4
TGTGCCAGCAGTCCCTCGGGGGGGCGGGAGACCCAGTACTTC
CASSPSGGRETQYF
>few|TRBJ2-3|NA|TRBV19
TGTGCCAGTAGTGTTGGCGGATTTACAGATGCGCAGTATTTT
CASSVGGFTDAQYF